This T cell receptor beta chain was retrieved from a study of OX40 agonist ivuxolimab in advanced cancers. General study points: Blood T cells, both CD4+ and CD8+, expanded clonally by week 6 at 0.1 to 3.0 mg/kg. CD4+ T cells averaged fewer expanded clones than CD8+ T cells.

Repertoires were generated with immunoSEQ multiplex PCR, while TCRdb's copy carries only in-frame clones and drops some. The sample lists tens of thousands of clones; about 88% were seen once. Worth noting for this clone: No antigen is known for it.

V lost 7 bases and J lost 3; bases outside the gene matches: 3. Germline V CDR1 and CDR2: WNHNN, SYGVQD (reference sequence). The CDR3 is 13 residues long. This receptor was taken from an adult with an advanced solid tumor such as melanoma, head and neck, liver or kidney cancer. Sequencing used CD4+ or CD8+ T cells sorted from blood, obtained in a trial of the OX40 agonist ivuxolimab. The chain employs TRBV10-1 and TRBJ2-7; 10 bases fit TRBD2. CDR3 sequence (DNA): TGCGCCAGCAAGCTAGCGGGAGACTACGAGCAGTACTTC. The encoded protein is CASKLAGDYEQYF.